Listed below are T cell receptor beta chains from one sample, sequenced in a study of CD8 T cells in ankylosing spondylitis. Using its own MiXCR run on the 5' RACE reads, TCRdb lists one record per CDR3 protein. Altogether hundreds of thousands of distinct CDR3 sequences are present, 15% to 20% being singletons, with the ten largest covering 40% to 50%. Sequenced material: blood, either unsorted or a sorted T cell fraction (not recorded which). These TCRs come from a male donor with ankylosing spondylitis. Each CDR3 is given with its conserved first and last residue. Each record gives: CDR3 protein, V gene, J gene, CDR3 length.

CDR3 protein: CASSLATPDSSYEQYF
V gene: TRBV7-8
J gene: TRBJ2-7
CDR3 length: 16

CDR3 protein: CAISESVADTQYF
V gene: TRBV10-3
J gene: TRBJ2-3
CDR3 length: 13

CDR3 protein: CSVGFGGITEAFF
V gene: TRBV29-1
J gene: TRBJ1-1
CDR3 length: 13

CDR3 protein: CASSSGAVSYNEQFF
V gene: TRBV9
J gene: TRBJ2-1
CDR3 length: 15

CDR3 protein: CASRIGTDRTYNEQFF
V gene: TRBV12-3/TRBV12-4
J gene: TRBJ2-1
CDR3 length: 16

CDR3 protein: CASSTGRNTGELFF
V gene: TRBV6-1
J gene: TRBJ2-2
CDR3 length: 14

CDR3 protein: CASSLLAADTGELFF
V gene: TRBV7-3
J gene: TRBJ2-2
CDR3 length: 15

CDR3 protein: CASSGVAGVPGELFF
V gene: TRBV4-1
J gene: TRBJ2-2
CDR3 length: 15

CDR3 protein: CASSFIADSYEQYF
V gene: TRBV7-3
J gene: TRBJ2-7
CDR3 length: 14

CDR3 protein: CASSLGDLGNTIYF
V gene: TRBV7-6
J gene: TRBJ1-3
CDR3 length: 14

CDR3 protein: CASSLYGTGGTGELFF
V gene: TRBV7-2
J gene: TRBJ2-2
CDR3 length: 16

CDR3 protein: CASSEGQTYEQYF
V gene: TRBV6-1
J gene: TRBJ2-7
CDR3 length: 13

CDR3 protein: CSAVPGSYIEAFF
V gene: TRBV20-1
J gene: TRBJ1-1
CDR3 length: 13

CDR3 protein: CASSYWGEAFF
V gene: TRBV6-2/TRBV6-3
J gene: TRBJ1-1
CDR3 length: 11

CDR3 protein: CASSLGLRGSSGSQFF
V gene: TRBV13
J gene: TRBJ2-1
CDR3 length: 16

CDR3 protein: CASRSHLRQNQPQHF
V gene: TRBV12-2
J gene: TRBJ1-5
CDR3 length: 15

CDR3 protein: CASSHGLVNREQYF
V gene: TRBV4-3
J gene: TRBJ2-7
CDR3 length: 14

CDR3 protein: CASTELAGAETQYF
V gene: TRBV28
J gene: TRBJ2-5
CDR3 length: 14

CDR3 protein: CASSFLAANTGELFF
V gene: TRBV27
J gene: TRBJ2-2
CDR3 length: 15

CDR3 protein: CSAQGQGVTEAFF
V gene: TRBV20-1
J gene: TRBJ1-1
CDR3 length: 13

CDR3 protein: CASRQDGGDTDTQYF
V gene: TRBV7-9
J gene: TRBJ2-3
CDR3 length: 15

CDR3 protein: CASSQGWDREEGQPQHF
V gene: TRBV3-1
J gene: TRBJ1-5
CDR3 length: 17

CDR3 protein: CASSPLQDEQFF
V gene: TRBV7-9
J gene: TRBJ2-1
CDR3 length: 12

CDR3 protein: CSVEDVGDPEQYF
V gene: TRBV29-1
J gene: TRBJ2-7
CDR3 length: 13

CDR3 protein: CATSQEGGPPYEQYF
V gene: TRBV27
J gene: TRBJ2-7
CDR3 length: 15

CDR3 protein: CASSINNYEQYF
V gene: TRBV5-6
J gene: TRBJ2-7
CDR3 length: 12

CDR3 protein: CASSEFQGLARETQYF
V gene: TRBV25-1
J gene: TRBJ2-5
CDR3 length: 16

CDR3 protein: CASSLTGMGTDTQYF
V gene: TRBV27
J gene: TRBJ2-3
CDR3 length: 15

CDR3 protein: CSATTPRDFSYNEQFF
V gene: TRBV20-1
J gene: TRBJ2-1
CDR3 length: 16

CDR3 protein: CASSFGGLAGSYNEQFF
V gene: TRBV7-7
J gene: TRBJ2-1
CDR3 length: 17

CDR3 protein: CATSSVGDGGTEAFF
V gene: TRBV15
J gene: TRBJ1-1
CDR3 length: 15

CDR3 protein: CASNLPTSPHNEQFF
V gene: TRBV12-3/TRBV12-4
J gene: TRBJ2-1
CDR3 length: 15

CDR3 protein: CASRQGAVREAFF
V gene: TRBV6-6
J gene: TRBJ1-1
CDR3 length: 13

CDR3 protein: CASSLGHEQYF
V gene: TRBV27
J gene: TRBJ2-7
CDR3 length: 11

CDR3 protein: CASSHQGVGANVLTF
V gene: TRBV7-9
J gene: TRBJ2-6
CDR3 length: 15

CDR3 protein: CASSSNSGYEQYF
V gene: TRBV7-3
J gene: TRBJ2-7
CDR3 length: 13

CDR3 protein: CSVRHGQGASYEQYF
V gene: TRBV29-1
J gene: TRBJ2-7
CDR3 length: 15

CDR3 protein: CASSQGGRGETQYF
V gene: TRBV4-1
J gene: TRBJ2-5
CDR3 length: 14

CDR3 protein: CASSLNDQPQHF
V gene: TRBV7-9
J gene: TRBJ1-5
CDR3 length: 12

CDR3 protein: CASSPSRGVGMNTGELFF
V gene: TRBV4-3
J gene: TRBJ2-2
CDR3 length: 18

CDR3 protein: CASSLELQGFPEAFF
V gene: TRBV5-1
J gene: TRBJ1-1
CDR3 length: 15

CDR3 protein: CASSFLPGQGLNEQFF
V gene: TRBV7-9
J gene: TRBJ2-1
CDR3 length: 16

CDR3 protein: CASSWDQDNEQFF
V gene: TRBV5-6
J gene: TRBJ2-1
CDR3 length: 13

CDR3 protein: CASSQLPGQPFCEQYF
V gene: TRBV6-2/TRBV6-3
J gene: TRBJ2-7
CDR3 length: 16

CDR3 protein: CSTRRKLFF
V gene: TRBV29-1
J gene: TRBJ2-2
CDR3 length: 9

CDR3 protein: CASSPNYDREGYEQYF
V gene: TRBV27
J gene: TRBJ2-7
CDR3 length: 16